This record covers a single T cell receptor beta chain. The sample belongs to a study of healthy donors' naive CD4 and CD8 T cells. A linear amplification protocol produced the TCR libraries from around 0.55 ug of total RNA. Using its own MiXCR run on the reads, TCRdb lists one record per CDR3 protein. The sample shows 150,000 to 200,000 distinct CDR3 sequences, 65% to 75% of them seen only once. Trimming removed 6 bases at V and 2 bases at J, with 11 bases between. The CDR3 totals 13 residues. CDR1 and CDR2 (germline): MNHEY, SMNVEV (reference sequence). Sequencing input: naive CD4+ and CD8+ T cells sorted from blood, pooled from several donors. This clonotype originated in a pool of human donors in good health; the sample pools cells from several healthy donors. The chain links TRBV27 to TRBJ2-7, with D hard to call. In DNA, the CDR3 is TGTGCCAGCAGCGCCGGTGGTCCCTACGAGCAGTACTTC. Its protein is CASSAGGPYEQYF.